The 20 T cell receptor beta chains presented below share a single source sample, sequenced in a study of identical twins. TCRdb itself ran the 5' RACE reads through MiXCR, one entry per CDR3 protein. The sample lists hundreds of thousands of distinct CDR3 sequences; 18% were seen once. The same data also contributed to another study, on T cells expressing NK-cell markers.

Sequencing was carried out using PBMCs. The receptors come from a woman under 30 in good health.

This chain joins TRBV6-1 and TRBJ1-3; TRBD1 is a possible D gene (6 bases). The germline V and J ends were trimmed by 6 bases and 4 bases, with 10 bases remaining between them. Germline assignment: CDR1 MNHNS and CDR2 SASEGT. This CDR3 spans 13 amino acids. The CDR3: CASSRGLGNTIYF. The DNA of the CDR3 is TGTGCCAGCAGCCGGGGGCTAGGAAACACCATATATTTT.

This clonotype has only a few counts. The genes are TRBV20-1 and TRBJ2-1; TRBD2 might be the D (6 bases). The ends were cut back, 2 bases at V and 7 bases at J, with 18 bases in the middle. This CDR3 is 15 amino acids long. Germline CDR1 DFQATT, CDR2 SNEGSKA (reference sequence). CDR3 amino acids: CSARSLAHPLNEQFF. As DNA, the CDR3 is TGCAGTGCTAGATCACTAGCTCACCCTTTAAATGAGCAGTTCTTC.

The CDR3 loop is CSSADSNYGYTF. CDR3 coding DNA: TGCAGCTCCGCCGACAGTAACTATGGCTACACCTTC. V gene TRBV29-1 combines with J gene TRBJ1-2, with a tentative D call TRBD1 (5 bases). Trimming removed 8 bases at V and 1 base at J, with 11 bases between. From germline, CDR1 is SQVTM and CDR2 ANQGSEA. The CDR3 runs to 12 residues. The full variable domain, in which reference TRBV29-1 and TRBJ1-2 provide the parts outside the CDR3, is SAVISQKPSRDICQRGTSLTIQCQVDSQVTMMFWYRQQPGQSLTLIATANQGSEATYESGFVIDKFPISRPNLTFSTLTVSNMSPEDSSIYLCSSADSNYGYTFGSGTRLTVV.

A few counts support this clonotype. This chain links TRBV27 with TRBJ2-7; D is possibly TRBD1 (6 bases). This CDR3 comprises 14 residues. Germline-derived CDR1 and CDR2 are MNHEY and SMNVEV (reference sequence). Trimming cost V 5 bases and J 1 base, with 12 bases left between them. The CDR3 bases are TGTGCCAGCAGTCTGACAGGCGTATCCTACGAGCAGTACTTC. Its translation is CASSLTGVSYEQYF.

This clonotype came up a few times. This rearrangement joins TRBV7-8 to TRBJ1-5; 7 bases agree with TRBD1. Per germline, CDR1 SGHVS and CDR2 FQNEAQ. The CDR3 is 18 residues long. V shed 5 bases, J shed 0 bases, and the junction held 13 bases outside the gene matches. The CDR3 DNA reads as TGTGCCAGCAGCCCTAGACAGGGACAAATAGATAGCAATCAGCCCCAGCATTTT. Amino acids: CASSPRQGQIDSNQPQHF.

The chain employs TRBV15 and TRBJ2-5, with D tentatively TRBD1 (6 bases). From germline, CDR1 is LNHNV and CDR2 YYDKDF (reference sequence). The V end was cut by 5 bases, the J end by 2 bases, with 15 bases between. The CDR3 has 15 amino acids. CDR3 region: CATSVRERGQETQYF. For the CDR3, the DNA is TGTGCCACCAGCGTCCGGGAAAGGGGGCAAGAGACCCAGTACTTC.

In its sample, this clonotype was seen a few times. The chain employs TRBV29-1 and TRBJ1-2; perhaps TRBD1 as D (5 bases). The CDR3 is 14 residues long. Germline V CDR1 and CDR2: SQVTM, ANQGSEA. Trimming pared 4 bases from V and 2 bases from J, leaving 14 bases between. CDR3 sequence: CSVGGTGQNYGYTF. Written as DNA, the CDR3 is TGCAGCGTTGGAGGCACGGGGCAAAACTATGGCTACACCTTC.

Of note for this clonotype: Its ends do not fully match the called genes, so a read error is possible. The CDR3 spells CASSQAAARRMF. The CDR3 DNA follows: TGTGCCAGCAGCCAAGCCGCGGCCCGACGGATGTTC. V and J are TRBV3-1 and TRBJ1-2, with D uncertain. The CDR3 has 12 residues. Germline CDR1 is LGHDT and CDR2 is YNNKEL (reference sequence).

This clonotype was counted only a few times. The chain carries TRBV20-1 and TRBJ2-2; 8 bases match TRBD2. The CDR3 length is 15 residues. The V gene's germline CDR1 is DFQATT and CDR2 SNEGSKA (reference sequence). With 2 bases clipped from V and 1 base from J, the junction kept 3 bases outside the gene matches. The CDR3 loop reads CSARNSGRNTGELFF. The CDR3 nucleotides are TGCAGTGCTAGAAACAGCGGGAGGAACACCGGGGAGCTGTTTTTT.

This clonotype has a handful of counts. V is TRBV5-6 and J is TRBJ2-2; 11 nucleotides align to TRBD2. The germline CDR1 and CDR2 sequences are SGHDT and YYEEEE. V was clipped by 4 bases and J by 2 bases; unmatched bases: 4. The CDR3 has 16 amino acids. CDR3 amino acids: CASSEGLAVNTGELFF. Here the CDR3 DNA reads TGTGCCAGCAGCGAGGGACTAGCGGTTAACACCGGGGAGCTGTTTTTT.

There are a few counts of this clonotype. This rearrangement joins TRBV18 to TRBJ2-3, with D possibly being TRBD2 (5 bases). The CDR3 sequence is 13 residues long. Between the trimmed V and J ends, which lost 2 bases and 5 bases, there was a span of 8 bases. Germline CDR1 reads KGHSH; CDR2 reads LQKENI. The CDR3 reads CASSPKRGDTQYF. The CDR3 DNA sequence: TGTGCCAGCTCACCAAAACGGGGAGATACGCAGTATTTT.

The chain has TRBV7-2 and TRBJ2-3; D might be TRBD1 or TRBD2, each matching 5 bases. V was trimmed by 2 bases and J by 6 bases, leaving 12 bases between them. The CDR3 is 14 residues long. Germline V gives CDR1 SGHTA, CDR2 FQGNSA. The CDR3, as DNA: TGTGCCAGCAGCTTACGGGGCCCGGAGGATACGCAGTATTTT. Its protein is CASSLRGPEDTQYF.

The rearrangement links TRBV12-3 or TRBV12-4 to TRBJ1-4; a weak D match, TRBD1 (6 bases). Trimming stripped 3 bases from V and 6 bases from J, with 11 bases between. CDR3 length equals 14 residues. The CDR3 spells CASSFFGGDEKLFF. In DNA, the CDR3 is TGTGCCAGCAGTTTTTTCGGGGGCGATGAAAAACTGTTTTTT.

The V call is TRBV5-5, the J call TRBJ2-1; 10 bases match TRBD1. Germline CDR1 and CDR2: SGHKS and YYEKEE (reference sequence). J was trimmed by 2 bases and V by 0 bases; bases with no gene match: 2. This CDR3 is 16 amino acids long. The CDR3 spells CASSLEGTGAYNEQFF. CDR3 in DNA: TGTGCCAGCAGCTTGGAAGGGACAGGGGCCTACAATGAGCAGTTCTTC.

This CDR3 reads CASKGGLDEQYF. The CDR3 DNA reads TGTGCCAGCAAAGGGGGACTAGACGAGCAGTACTTC. The rearrangement links TRBV27 to TRBJ2-7; 8 nucleotides align to TRBD2. Germline V gene lookup returns CDR1 MNHEY and CDR2 SMNVEV (reference sequence). J lost 5 bases, V lost 7 bases, and 4 bases had no gene match. The CDR3 loop spans 12 amino acids.

This chain uses TRBV9 with TRBJ2-7; 8 nucleotides agree with TRBD2. Trimming took 3 bases from V and 2 from J; bases not matched to a gene: 10. This CDR3 is 16 amino acids long. Germline V gene lookup returns CDR1 SGDLS and CDR2 YYNGEE. This chain's CDR3 is CASSGRSGRAPYEQYF. The CDR3 DNA follows: TGTGCCAGCAGCGGACGAAGCGGGAGAGCCCCCTACGAGCAGTACTTC. The variable domain in full, with the rest retrieved from reference TRBV9 and TRBJ2-7, is DSGVTQTPKHLITATGQRVTLRCSPRSGDLSVYWYQQSLDQGLQFLIQYYNGEERAKGNILERFSAQQFPDLHSELNLSSLELGDSALYFCASSGRSGRAPYEQYFGPGTRLTVT.

This chain links TRBV7-2 with TRBJ2-3; 7 nucleotides agree with TRBD2. This CDR3 is 13 amino acids long. Germline CDR1 is SGHTA and CDR2 is FQGNSA. Losses at the gene ends were 3 bases for V and 6 bases for J; bases not matched to a gene: 3. The CDR3 coding sequence is TGTGCCAGCAGCTTCCGACTAGCCGATACGCAGTATTTT. Its translation is CASSFRLADTQYF.

This chain uses TRBV6-1 with TRBJ2-7, with D perhaps matching TRBD2 (5 bases). Germline values: CDR1 MNHNS, CDR2 SASEGT. CDR3 length equals 13 residues. Trimming cost V 6 bases and J 1 base, with 10 bases left between them. The CDR3 is CASREDVSYEQYF. In nucleotides, the CDR3 is TGTGCCAGCAGGGAGGACGTATCCTACGAGCAGTACTTC.

This clonotype was recorded only once. V and J are TRBV29-1 and TRBJ1-2; TRBD1 agrees at 7 bases. Germline-derived CDR1 and CDR2 are SQVTM and ANQGSEA. The CDR3 length is 12 residues. The J segment lost 7 bases and the V segment lost 7 bases, leaving 9 bases of the junction unmatched. The CDR3 loop is CSASGTEVGYTF. The CDR3 nucleotides are TGCAGCGCCTCGGGGACAGAGGTTGGCTACACCTTC.

This clonotype was counted a few times. The CDR3 loop reads CASSKEGSGGVEDTQYF. The CDR3 DNA reads TGTGCCAGCAGCAAAGAGGGTAGCGGGGGGGTGGAAGATACGCAGTATTTT. J is TRBJ2-3 and V is TRBV21-1; TRBD2, the table's D call, lacks a check against the DNA. TRBV21-1 is listed as a pseudogene. The CDR3 consists of 17 residues.